Listed below are T cell receptor beta chains from one sample, sequenced in a study of CD4 and CD8 cells across lung adenocarcinoma regions. MiXCR was run by TCRdb on the PCR reads, yielding one entry per CDR3 protein. The table has 9,500 to 15,000 distinct CDR3 sequences, around 50% seen once. Material: CD8+ T cells from the margin of a lung tumor. These receptors originate from a male donor with lung adenocarcinoma. The CD4 and CD8 labels of this study may be unreliable. CDR3s include the opening cysteine and the closing phenylalanine or tryptophan. A D gene is named only where the DNA matches it firmly. Some rows have no size entry. The others give once, few or many, or a class for an expanded clone.

d_call j_call clone_size cdr3_length v_call cdr3_nt cdr3_aa
TRBD2 TRBJ2-7 medium-sized 14 TRBV7-2 TGTGCCAGCAGCTCGCGGGGGGTCTACAATGAGCAGTACTTC CASSSRGVYNEQYF
- TRBJ2-4 few 17 TRBV6-1 TGTGCCAGCAGTGAAGCGCTTCTTAAACTAGCCCGAGTTTCCCAGTACTTC CASSEALLKLARVSQYF
TRBD2 TRBJ2-1 many 19 TRBV10-3 TGTGCCATCAGTGAGTCAACTAGCGGGAGGGCCGCGAGCTACAATGAGCAGTTCTTC CAISESTSGRAASYNEQFF
TRBD2 TRBJ2-1 many 14 TRBV5-1 TGCGCCAGCAGCTTGGTTGTTAGCGGGAGGGAGCAGTTCTTC CASSLVVSGREQFF
- TRBJ2-1 medium-sized 14 TRBV6-4 TGTGCCAGCAGTGACTCTCACGGGGCAAATGAGCAGTTCTTC CASSDSHGANEQFF
- TRBJ2-5 many 12 TRBV7-2 TGTGCCAGCAGCTTAGGTTACCAAGAGCAGTACTTC CASSLGYQEQYF
TRBD2 TRBJ2-5 - 16 TRBV27 TGTGCCAGCGGGGGGCGCGGGGGGGGAGGCAAAGAGACGCAGTATTTC CASGGRGGGGKETQYF
- TRBJ2-1 - 15 TRBV7-3 TGTGCCAGCAGCTTAGACCTGGGATCCTACAATGAGCAGTTCTTC CASSLDLGSYNEQFF
- TRBJ1-6 - 12 TRBV6-1 TGTGCCAGCAGCCTCTATAATTCACCCCTCCACTTT CASSLYNSPLHF
- TRBJ1-2 many 13 TRBV7-2 TGTGCCAGCAGCTTAGGGGTTGGGGTTGGCTACACCTTC CASSLGVGVGYTF
- TRBJ2-1 many 14 TRBV10-1 TGCGCCAGCAGTAGGACAGCACTAGGTGATGAGCAGTTCTTC CASSRTALGDEQFF
TRBD2 TRBJ2-4 - 17 TRBV6-1 TGTGCCAGCAGTGAAGGGCTCGGTGGACTTGCGGGAGAGTCCCCGTACTTC CASSEGLGGLAGESPYF
- TRBJ2-5 few 12 TRBV5-6 TGTGCCAGCAGCTTTTTAGAAGAGACCCAGTACTTC CASSFLEETQYF
- TRBJ2-1 once 18 TRBV12-3/TRBV12-4 TGTGCCAGCAGTCAAACCCCCGGCCGACTTACCTCCTACAATGAGCAGTTCTTC CASSQTPGRLTSYNEQFF
TRBD2 TRBJ2-5 - 13 TRBV27 TGTGCCAGCAGGGGGAGGGGTCGGGAGACCCGGCATTTC CASRGRGRETRHF
TRBD2 TRBJ2-1 medium-sized 15 TRBV27 TGTGCCAGCAGTTCCGGGACTAGCGCTTACAATGAGCAGTTCTTC CASSSGTSAYNEQFF
- TRBJ2-1 many 14 TRBV7-2 TGTGCCAGCAGCTTAACCGGGACCGCGAATGAGCAGTTCTTC CASSLTGTANEQFF
- TRBJ2-2 few 15 TRBV7-3 TGTGCCAGCAGCTTAGGAGAGACTAGCACCGGGGAGCTGTTTTTT CASSLGETSTGELFF
TRBD2 TRBJ2-4 - 16 TRBV27 TGTGCCAGCAGTTCACCAGGAGCGGGAGCCAAAGATACTCAGTACTTC CASSSPGAGAKDTQYF
- TRBJ2-6 once 11 TRBV6-1 TGTGCCAGCAGTGTAGCAGAAGGGGAGTTTTTC CASSVAEGEFF
- TRBJ2-3 - 13 TRBV6-1 TGTGCCAGCATAAGGGGGGGCCAAGATACCCAGTATTTT CASIRGGQDTQYF
- TRBJ2-7 - 13 TRBV6-1 TGTGCCAGCAGCTTCGGGACGGACAATGAGCAGTACTTC CASSFGTDNEQYF
- TRBJ2-1 - 15 TRBV19 TGTGCCAGTAGTATTTCGACGTCGCGCCAAGAGACCCAGTTCTTC CASSISTSRQETQFF
- TRBJ2-1 - 12 TRBV6-1 TGTGCCAGCATGCAGGGAGCCCACGAGCAGTTCTTC CASMQGAHEQFF
TRBD2 TRBJ2-1 many 16 TRBV4-1 TGCGCCAGCAGCCAAGCTTGGCGGGAGGCCTACAATGAGCAGTTCTTC CASSQAWREAYNEQFF
TRBD2 TRBJ2-1 - 16 TRBV6-1 TGTGCCAGCAGTGAAGCCCCGGGTGTAGCGGGAGGTGCGCAGTTCTTC CASSEAPGVAGGAQFF
TRBD1 TRBJ2-5 many 15 TRBV4-1 TGCGCCAGCAGCCAAGGACAGGGGGCGACGGAGACCCAGTACTTC CASSQGQGATETQYF
- TRBJ2-3 - 14 TRBV27 TGTGCGGGGAGAGGGGGGGGCCCCCAGGATACGCAGTATTTC CAGRGGGPQDTQYF
- TRBJ1-2 - 15 TRBV27 TGTGCCAGCGGGGATCGGGGAGATCCACTCTATGGCTACACCTTC CASGDRGDPLYGYTF
- TRBJ2-3 - 14 TRBV7-2 TGTGCCAGCAGGGGATTGTCGGACAAAGACACGCAGTATTTC CASRGLSDKDTQYF
- TRBJ2-4 - 14 TRBV24-1 TGTGGCGCCACTGCGCTGTGGGCCAAAGACACGCAGTACTTC CGATALWAKDTQYF
- TRBJ2-3 - 15 TRBV27 TGTGCCAGCAGTTCGGTGAGTGGAGCCAAAGACATTCAGTATTTT CASSSVSGAKDIQYF
- TRBJ2-1 many 15 TRBV6-2/TRBV6-3 TGTGCCAGCAGGCAGGGTCCCCTTCCTTTAAATGAGCAGTTCTTC CASRQGPLPLNEQFF
- TRBJ2-4 - 13 TRBV27 TGTGCCAGGAGGCCGTGTGGCAAAGATATTCAGTACTTC CARRPCGKDIQYF
- TRBJ2-1 - 14 TRBV7-3 TGTGCCAGCAGCTTAAGCGGGGCCTACAATGAGCAGTTCTTC CASSLSGAYNEQFF
TRBD1 TRBJ1-6 medium-sized 14 TRBV6-5 TGTGCCAGCAGTACTGGGACAGGGAGATCACCCCTCCACTTT CASSTGTGRSPLHF
TRBD1 TRBJ2-7 - 15 TRBV28 TGTGCCAGCAGGCCCGGGACAGGGGCGTCTTACGAGCAGTACTTC CASRPGTGASYEQYF
TRBD2 TRBJ2-7 medium-sized 16 TRBV7-2 TGTGCCAGCAGCCCAAGAGGCGGGGGGGGCCTCTACGAGCAGTACTTC CASSPRGGGGLYEQYF
- TRBJ1-1 many 14 TRBV12-3/TRBV12-4 TGTGCCAGCAGTTTAGGGGCAACGGGCACTGAAGCTTTCTTT CASSLGATGTEAFF
- TRBJ2-3 once 15 TRBV7-3 TGTGCCAGCGGCCTCCAGGCCGTGAACACAGAGACGCTGTATTTT CASGLQAVNTETLYF
- TRBJ1-2 few 12 TRBV5-6 TGTGCCAGCACCCCAAGAACAGGGAGCTACACCTTC CASTPRTGSYTF
- TRBJ2-3 - 16 TRBV6-5 TGTGCCAGCAGTTACTCGGGCGCGGGAAAAGCAGATACGCAGTATTTT CASSYSGAGKADTQYF
- TRBJ2-5 once 17 TRBV6-1 TGTGCCAGCTGTGTAGGTTCAGGGGGGCGTGACCAAGATACCCAGTACTTC CASCVGSGGRDQDTQYF
- TRBJ2-1 - 19 TRBV12-3/TRBV12-4 TGTGCCAGCAACTTACGGGGTTTAGGACTACCCTTCTTCGGGAACGAGCAGTTCTTC CASNLRGLGLPFFGNEQFF
- TRBJ1-5 - 15 TRBV7-2 TGTGCCAGCAGCCCCCTAGGGGGGGTGAATCAGCCCCAGCATTTT CASSPLGGVNQPQHF